The text below deals with one TCR beta chain. Germline is not matched at one junction end, which may reflect a read error. The sample originates from a study of control samples from healthy donors and cancer patients. This CDR3 region has 14 residues. Germline loops: CDR1 LNHDA, CDR2 SQIVND (reference sequence). The repertoire was sequenced with immunoSEQ multiplex PCR; TCRdb's copy has only in-frame clones and lacks some. Of about 82,000 clones in the sample, around 89% were seen once. The TCR was taken from a man aged 50-60 years in good health. The V gene is TRBV19, the J gene TRBJ1-3; D is unclear. Sequenced: blood. The CDR3 DNA reads as TGTGCCAGTAGTATACCCCGGGGTGGAAGCACCATATATTTT. It yields the protein CASSIPRGGSTIYF.